This TCR beta chain originates from a study of blood T cell repertoires in COVID-19 (dated by TCRdb to the early 2020s). Background for the entire study: Samples covering the acute and convalescent phases of COVID-19 were provided by collaborators in the United States, Italy and Spain. The prospective study material was composed of cDNA or gDNA derived from T cells, B-cell-depleted T cells, or PBMCs. Subjects who had been exposed to COVID-19, were actively infected with it, or had recovered from it provided the deeply sampled blood TCRbeta repertoires that made up the dataset. The repertoires were released in a freely available public database intended as a resource for research on the immune response to SARS-CoV-2. Samples came from the ongoing ImmuneRACE study (first 160 participants) plus 1,254 subjects from 6 global collaborators. Sample metadata almost always included a de-identified subject ID, COVID-19 status, age in years and sex. Where available, HLA class I and class II types were taken from metadata supplied by the sample provider and were not determined by assay-based typing.

TCRbeta CDR3 regions were amplified from genomic DNA using the immunoSEQ Assay, a bias-controlled multiplex PCR. Per the source publication's procedure: The number of nucleated cells in each sample was estimated by amplification of reference gene primers within the assay. To quantify the absolute abundance of each unique TCRbeta CDR3 rearrangement, sequence reads were collapsed and filtered. For each sample, productive Simpson clonality was calculated by taking the square root of Simpson's diversity index across productive rearrangements. Imported from immuneACCESS, the table was reduced by TCRdb to in-frame sequences with V and J called. These copies leave out some clones; in studies compared against another copy, an unresolved V gene accounts for under half, and the cause of the remainder is not known. From that table come the V and J calls and clone size; the DNA was used to work out D and trimming. The sample table records approximately 230,000 clones; just over 90% of these occur just once. Approximately 2% of the sample is held by the ten biggest clonotypes.

After removal of 3 bases from V and 13 bases from J, the junction retains 8 bases not matched to a gene. CDR1 and CDR2 were assigned from the germline V gene (reference sequence) as LNHDA and SQIVND. Including cysteine and phenylalanine, the CDR3 has 14 amino acids. Just the 42-base CDR3 DNA is kept, in frame starting at base 1. The research as a whole found: Clinical and demographic metadata were provided uncurated, with the amount varying by source and participant.

In the prospective study, participants were roughly 18 to 100 years old, resided in about two dozen geographic areas of the United States, and were enrolled through a virtual design. To assign participants to cohorts, the prospective study relied on clinical history that participants themselves reported in a screening survey and a study questionnaire. ImmuneRACE Cohort 3 recovered participants were defined by two consecutive negative NP/OP PCR tests, healthcare professional clearance, or symptom resolution. Mobile phlebotomists in the prospective study collected whole blood, serum and a nasopharyngeal or oropharyngeal swab from every participant. Additional blood draws and questionnaires over an approximately two-month period could optionally be provided by prospective study participants. Before DNA extraction, prospective study blood samples were shipped either frozen or at room temperature. On this clone itself: Its antigen specificity is not known. No quality values exist for individual bases; no much larger clone is one base distant.

The sequence is built from TRBV19 and TRBJ1-4, and 10 junctional nucleotides match TRBD1. This clonotype originated in a young woman who had recovered from COVID-19. Specimen: PBMCs or T cells enriched from blood (not recorded which). CDR3 region: CASSMTGGVLRLFF. The nucleotides read TGTGCCAGTAGTATGACAGGGGGCGTCCTCCGACTGTTTTTT. With all but the CDR3 taken from the reference TRBV19 and TRBJ1-4 genes, the full variable domain is: DGGITQSPKYLFRKEGQNVTLSCEQNLNHDAMYWYRQDPGQGLRLIYYSQIVNDFQKGDIAEGYSVSREKKESFPLTVTSAQKNPTAFYLCASSMTGGVLRLFFGSGTQLSVL.